This TCR beta chain is drawn from a study of graft-versus-host responses after intestinal transplantation (dated by TCRdb to the early 2020s). A note on the overall study: Recipients received multivisceral, liver-intestinal, or isolated intestinal transplants. Anti-thymocyte globulin induction was given to all recipients, followed by maintenance tacrolimus and steroids for about 3 years. After intestinal transplantation, graft-versus-host and host-versus-graft alloreactive T cell clones in the graft, circulation and bone marrow were tracked using bulk TCR-beta CDR3 sequencing. To identify alloreactive clones, pre-transplant mixed lymphocyte reaction products were sequenced and compared with unstimulated pre-transplant donor and recipient T cells. A cohort of approximately 23 intestinal transplant recipients, including one retransplant, was enrolled, and a few patients lacking pretransplant specimens were excluded. Donor T cell macrochimerism was defined as a peak of at least 4% donor T cells among recipient peripheral blood mononuclear cells. Rather than being sequenced by the commercial service, samples from a few later patients were sequenced in-house on an Illumina MiSeq and processed with MiXCR. Study-level results and caveats: High GvH to HvG T cell clonal ratios were observed in the allografts of patients with donor T cell macrochimerism. GvH clones were detected in recipient bone marrow, and some of these GvH clones were observed earlier in ileal mucosa or blood, consistent with an intestinal mucosal origin. Early after transplant, peak levels of circulating GvH clones were associated with declines in HvG clones. The conclusions were limited by the relatively low number and heterogeneity of the intestinal transplant patients.

Deletion took 0 bases off V and 0 bases off J, with a span of 11 bases between the germline ends. The cysteine opens and the phenylalanine closes a CDR3 of 16 amino acids. Solely the CDR3 DNA is kept, with 48 bases framed from the first base. The germline V gene encodes CDR1 SGDLS and CDR2 YYNGEE. Library creation used the immunoSEQ multiplex PCR assay. For most patients, genomic DNA was isolated with the Qiagen DNeasy Blood and Tissue Kit and shipped frozen to Adaptive Biotechnologies for TCR sequencing. Adaptive Biotechnologies carried out high-throughput TCR-beta CDR3 sequencing of genomic DNA for most patients. As for the authors' bioinformatics: TCR sequencing data were retrieved from Adaptive's ImmunoSEQ software for about 17 patients, whereas a few other patients were processed with MiXCR and VDJtools. CD4 versus CD8 sorting errors were corrected by removing sequences found in both subsets at a frequency ratio below 5:1. CDR3 nucleotide sequences shared between donor and recipient were removed because their origin could not be assigned. To be classed as alloreactive, a clone needed at least 2-fold expansion over unstimulated cells and a minimum CFSE-low frequency of 0.002% (template counts) or 0.001% (read counts). Clones were considered mappable if detected in sequenced pre-transplant spleen, lymph node, or MLR CFSE-low populations of the donor or recipient. The cumulative frequency of alloreactive clones was calculated as a percentage of all sequences, weighted by copy number. Not all clones reach the TCRdb copy of this immuneACCESS table, which keeps in-frame sequences only. Checked studies attribute under half of the gap to unresolved V genes and leave the rest unexplained. V, J and clone size derive from that table, while D and trimming were established from the DNA sequence. The sample table lists about 21,000 clones, 30% to 40% of them with a count of one. The leading ten clones occupy about 9.2% of the sample.

This clone came up a few times. No per-base quality is available; no much larger clone lies one base away. Interpreted using the paper, the time point label stands for: cells obtained before transplantation from donor or recipient. In the mixed lymphocyte reactions, around 200,000 CFSE-labeled pre-transplant responders were plated with around 200,000 irradiated violet-dye-labeled stimulators and cultured for 6 days. After the mixed lymphocyte reaction, proliferating CD3+CD4+CFSE-low and CD3+CD8+CFSE-low responder cells were FACS-sorted on a BD Influx sorter. The TCR sequence derives from a human patient who received an intestinal transplant. The chain joins TRBV9 to TRBJ2-3, with the D gene too uncertain to name. Sample: alloreactive CD8+ T cells from a mixed lymphocyte reaction culture, taken before intestinal transplant. The cell subset or site label for this specimen denotes: CFSE-low proliferating T cells sorted from approximately six-day pre-transplant mixed lymphocyte reaction (GvH or HvG direction). This receptor carries the CDR3 CASSVEGTASTDTQYF. The DNA reads as follows: TGTGCCAGCAGCGTAGAGGGTACGGCCAGCACAGATACGCAGTATTTT. Beyond the CDR3, the reference TRBV9 and TRBJ2-3 genes provide the residues; the full variable domain reads: DSGVTQTPKHLITATGQRVTLRCSPRSGDLSVYWYQQSLDQGLQFLIQYYNGEERAKGNILERFSAQQFPDLHSELNLSSLELGDSALYFCASSVEGTASTDTQYFGPGTRLTVL.